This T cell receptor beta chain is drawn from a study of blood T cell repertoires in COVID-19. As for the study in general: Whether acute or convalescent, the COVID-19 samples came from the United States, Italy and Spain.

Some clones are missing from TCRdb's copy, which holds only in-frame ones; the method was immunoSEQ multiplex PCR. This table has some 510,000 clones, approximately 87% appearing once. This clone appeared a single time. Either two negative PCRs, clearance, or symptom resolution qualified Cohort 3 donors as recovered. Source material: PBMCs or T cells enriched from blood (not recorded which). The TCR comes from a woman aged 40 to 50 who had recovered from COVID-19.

The CDR3 is CASSPGRAFF. The CDR3 DNA follows: TGTGCCAGCAGTCCGGGTCGAGCTTTCTTT. The V call is TRBV6-5, the J call TRBJ1-1; D is unclear. Between the trimmed V and J ends, which lost 5 bases and 10 bases, there was a span of 8 bases. The CDR3 length is 10 residues. Germline V gives CDR1 MNHEY, CDR2 SVGAGI.